The 17 T cell receptor beta chains listed next were all sequenced from one sample in a study of T cell changes during pregnancy in multiple sclerosis. TCRdb's table, derived via immunoSEQ multiplex PCR, lists solely in-frame clones and lacks some. The sample yields about 100,000 clones, over 80% seen once. This material consisted of peripheral blood, taken after pregnancy. These receptors originate from a female donor with multiple sclerosis, enrolled in a pregnancy study.

The V call is TRBV30, the J call TRBJ1-1; D uncertain. The CDR3 loop spans 12 amino acids. The germline V and J ends were trimmed by 2 bases and 5 bases, with 9 bases remaining between them. Looked up from germline, CDR1 is GTSNPN and CDR2 is SVGIG (reference sequence). The CDR3 region has the DNA TGTGCCTGGAGTCCGGAGGGTACTGAAGCTTTCTTT. Protein product: CAWSPEGTEAFF.

The V call is TRBV29-1, the J call TRBJ2-2, with D possibly matching TRBD2 (6 bases). From germline, CDR1 is SQVTM and CDR2 ANQGSEA. CDR3 size: 14 residues. Trimming cost V 7 bases and J 4 bases, with 16 bases left between them. CDR3 loop: CSARDFQGTGELFF. CDR3 coding DNA: TGCAGCGCCCGGGACTTCCAAGGCACCGGGGAGCTGTTTTTT.

This clone occurred once. The gene calls are TRBV9 and TRBJ2-3, with unresolved D. The CDR3 is 15 residues long. Per the germline V gene, CDR1 is SGDLS and CDR2 is YYNGEE. The germline V and J ends were trimmed by 6 bases and 1 base, with 15 bases remaining between them. The CDR3 DNA is TGTGCCAGCAATAATGAAGCGCTTGGCACAGATACGCAGTATTTT. Translated: CASNNEALGTDTQYF.

This chain joins TRBV9 and TRBJ1-4; TRBD1 might be the D (6 bases). In germline, CDR1 is SGDLS, CDR2 YYNGEE. V was shortened by 0 bases and J by 7 bases, with 10 bases between the two germline ends. CDR3 length: 14 amino acids. CDR3 in amino acids: CASSVDTGSEKLFF. In DNA, the CDR3 is TGTGCCAGCAGCGTAGATACAGGGAGTGAAAAACTGTTTTTT.

The rearrangement joins TRBV30 to TRBJ2-4; 8 bases are shared with TRBD2. The germline V gene encodes CDR1 GTSNPN and CDR2 SVGIG (reference sequence). The CDR3 covers 15 residues. V was pared by 4 bases and J by 3 bases, with 8 bases of the junction left unmatched. Here the CDR3 reads CAWKNSGTLKNIQYF. DNA for the CDR3: TGTGCCTGGAAAAATAGCGGGACTCTCAAAAACATTCAGTACTTC.

The chain links TRBV30 to TRBJ2-7; 7 bases are a match to TRBD1. Trimming took 6 bases from V and 2 from J; bases not matched to a gene: 16. Germline V gene lookup returns CDR1 GTSNPN and CDR2 SVGIG (reference sequence). The length of the CDR3 is 16 residues. Here the CDR3 reads CACSGTDEFPTYEQYF. CDR3 in DNA: TGTGCCTGCTCCGGGACAGACGAATTCCCGACCTACGAGCAGTACTTC.

The rearrangement uses TRBV29-1 and TRBJ1-1, with D tentatively TRBD1 (5 bases). This CDR3 region has 13 residues. V lost 2 bases and J lost 1, with 8 bases in between. Germline CDR1 reads SQVTM; CDR2 reads ANQGSEA. This chain's CDR3 is CSVERGANTEAFF. CDR3 coding DNA: TGCAGCGTTGAAAGGGGCGCGAACACTGAAGCTTTCTTT.

The rearrangement links TRBV5-1 to TRBJ2-7; TRBD2 aligns across 7 bases. J was trimmed by 4 bases and V by 4 bases; bases with no gene match: 5. Germline CDR1 reads SGHRS; CDR2 reads YFSETQ. CDR3 length: 13 amino acids. CDR3 coding DNA: TGCGCCAGCAGCCGGGAGGTCGGGTACGAGCAGTACTTC. This sequence encodes CASSREVGYEQYF.

The chain carries TRBV18 and TRBJ1-1; D is perhaps TRBD1 (6 bases). This CDR3 spans 15 amino acids. The germline gives CDR1 KGHSH, CDR2 LQKENI. V lost 3 bases and J lost 0, with 11 bases in between. CDR3 sequence (DNA): TGTGCCAGCTCACCTAACAGGGTGGTGAACACTGAAGCTTTCTTT. This translates into CASSPNRVVNTEAFF.

This rearrangement joins TRBV19 to TRBJ1-6; 7 nucleotides line up with TRBD1. This CDR3 spans 17 amino acids. V shed 6 bases and J 9 bases; nucleotides not matched to a gene: 17. The germline V gene encodes CDR1 LNHDA and CDR2 SQIVND (reference sequence). Written as DNA, the CDR3 is TGTGCCAGTAGCCCCAGAGGGGCAGGGGGTAGGGGTTCACCCCTCCACTTT. It specifies CASSPRGAGGRGSPLHF.

This chain links TRBV5-1 with TRBJ1-2, with TRBD1 matching 10 bases. CDR1 is SGHRS, CDR2 YFSETQ, per germline. V dropped 3 bases and J dropped 8; count of bases not matched to a gene: 7. The CDR3 length is 14 residues. The CDR3 DNA reads as TGCGCCAGCAGCTCCGAGACAGGGGGCTGGGGCTACACCTTC. This gives the protein CASSSETGGWGYTF.

DNA of the CDR3: TGCAGCGTTTATAAAACAACTAGCGGGACCCACGTGACGCAGTATTTT. Encoded protein: CSVYKTTSGTHVTQYF. This rearrangement joins TRBV29-1 to TRBJ2-3; TRBD2 agrees at 10 bases. There are 16 residues in the CDR3. Trimming removed 5 bases from V and 9 bases from J; junction bases left unmatched: 17. CDR1 is SQVTM and CDR2 is ANQGSEA in the germline V gene.

The chain uses TRBV5-1 and TRBJ1-1; 7 nucleotides agree with TRBD1. Germline V lookup: CDR1 SGHRS, CDR2 YFSETQ. The trim removed 0 bases at V and 8 bases at J, leaving 7 bases unmatched. CDR3 length: 14 residues. This CDR3 reads CASSLAQGGGEAFF. For the CDR3, the DNA is TGCGCCAGCAGCTTGGCGCAGGGGGGTGGCGAAGCTTTCTTT. Filled out from reference TRBV5-1 and TRBJ1-1, the complete variable domain reads KAGVTQTPRYLIKTRGQQVTLSCSPISGHRSVSWYQQTPGQGLQFLFEYFSETQRNKGNFPGRFSGRQFSNSRSEMNVSTLELGDSALYLCASSLAQGGGEAFFGQGTRLTVV.

The table lists this clone with a count of one. The rearrangement joins TRBV27 to TRBJ1-6; the D is unclear. In germline, CDR1 is MNHEY, CDR2 SMNVEV (reference sequence). Trimming shortened V by 6 bases and J by 10 bases, and 10 bases separated the two germline ends. This CDR3 is 12 amino acids long. The CDR3 nucleotides read TGTGCCAGCAGGCATCCTGGCTCACCCCTCCACTTT. Amino acids: CASRHPGSPLHF.

The rearrangement joins TRBV28 to TRBJ1-2; 10 bases line up with TRBD1. V was clipped by 8 bases and J by 3 bases; unmatched bases: 6. This CDR3 has 14 amino acids. CDR1 and CDR2 (germline): MDHEN, SYDVKM. The CDR3 nucleotides read TGTGCCAGCCAACTCGGACAGGGGGACTATGGCTACACCTTC. Translating it yields CASQLGQGDYGYTF.

J is TRBJ2-6 and V is TRBV7-6; tentatively, D is TRBD1 (5 bases). V gave up 1 base and J gave up 0 bases, with 13 bases separating them. From germline, CDR1 is SGHVS and CDR2 FNYEAQ. The CDR3 is made up of 18 amino acids. The CDR3 here is CASSLDRTRSSGANVLTF. DNA for the CDR3: TGTGCCAGCAGCTTAGATAGGACAAGGAGCTCTGGGGCCAACGTCCTGACTTTC.

V is TRBV18 and J is TRBJ1-4; D gene ambiguous. The germline V gene has CDR1 KGHSH and CDR2 LQKENI. With 0 bases removed from V and 7 bases from J, the gap between germline ends came to 12 bases. This CDR3 has 15 amino acids. The CDR3 bases are TGTGCCAGCTCACCACCGACCGGCGGTGGTGAAAAACTGTTTTTT. Translating gives CASSPPTGGGEKLFF. The variable domain in full, completed from reference TRBV18 and TRBJ1-4, reads NAGVMQNPRHLVRRRGQEARLRCSPMKGHSHVYWYRQLPEEGLKFMVYLQKENIIDESGMPKERFSAEFPKEGPSILRIQQVVRGDSAAYFCASSPPTGGGEKLFFGSGTQLSVL.